The following is a T cell receptor (beta chain) sequence with its context. Its antigen remains unknown. This CDR3 has 15 amino acids. V gave up 4 bases and J gave up 3 bases; unmatched junction bases: 6. Looked up from germline, CDR1 is SGDLS and CDR2 is YYNGEE. Primers for the PCR totalled 60 Vbeta and 13 Jbeta. Sequencing was performed with immunoSEQ multiplex PCR; in TCRdb, only in-frame clones are kept and a portion is missing. The sample records 150,000 or so clones, roughly 85% being singletons. This entry is derived from a study of cytomegalovirus exposure and HLA in healthy donors. Study-level results: Analyses of presence and absence presupposed an approximately uniform sequencing depth across donors. The study put 150 or so TCR beta chains on its list as cytomegalovirus-associated.

This chain joins TRBV9 and TRBJ1-1, with TRBD1 matching 10 bases. The TCR comes from a man over 45 in good health and CMV-seropositive. Sequencing input: PBMCs. Here the CDR3 reads CASSTAGTGDTEAFF. CDR3 nucleotides: TGTGCCAGCAGCACAGCCGGGACAGGGGACACTGAAGCTTTCTTT.